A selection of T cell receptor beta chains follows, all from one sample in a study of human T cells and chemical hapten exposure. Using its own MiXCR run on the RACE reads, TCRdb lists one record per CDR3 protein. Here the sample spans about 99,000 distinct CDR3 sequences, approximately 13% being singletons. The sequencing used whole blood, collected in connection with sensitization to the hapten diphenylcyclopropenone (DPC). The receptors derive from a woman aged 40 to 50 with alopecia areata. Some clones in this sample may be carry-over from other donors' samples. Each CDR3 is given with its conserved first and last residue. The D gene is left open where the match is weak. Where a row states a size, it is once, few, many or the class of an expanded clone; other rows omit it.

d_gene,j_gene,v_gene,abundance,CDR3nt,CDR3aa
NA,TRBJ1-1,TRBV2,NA,TGTGCCAGCAGTGCTCAGGGGAACATGAACACTGAAGCTTTCTTT,CASSAQGNMNTEAFF
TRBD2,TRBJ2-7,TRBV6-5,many,TGTGCCAGCAGTTACGGCGGGAGAGCCTCGGGGGGCGAGCAGTACTTC,CASSYGGRASGGEQYF
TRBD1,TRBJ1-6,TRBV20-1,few,TGCAGTGCACCCGGACAGGGCGGAGGATCTAATTCACCCCTCCACTTT,CSAPGQGGGSNSPLHF
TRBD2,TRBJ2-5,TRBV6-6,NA,TGTGCCAGCAGTACCGGGACTAGCGGGTACCAAGAGACCCAGTACTTC,CASSTGTSGYQETQYF
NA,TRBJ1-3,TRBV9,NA,TGTGCCAGCAGCGGATACAGCTCTGGAAACACCATATATTTT,CASSGYSSGNTIYF
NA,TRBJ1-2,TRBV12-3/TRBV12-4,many,TGTGCCAGCAGTTTGCAGGGTCCTGGCTATGGCTACACCTTC,CASSLQGPGYGYTF
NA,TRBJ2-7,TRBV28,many,TGTGCCAGCAGGCGCCAGCAAGCCCGGGGGGAGCAGTACTTC,CASRRQQARGEQYF
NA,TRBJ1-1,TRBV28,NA,TGTGCCAGCAGTTTCCGGGCTGAAGCTTTCTTT,CASSFRAEAFF
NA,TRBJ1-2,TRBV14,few,TGTGCCAGCAGCCAAGATCCCACTGTTTATGGCTACACCTTC,CASSQDPTVYGYTF
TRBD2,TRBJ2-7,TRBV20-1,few,TGCAGTGCTAGAGGGGGATCTAGCGGGTACTACGAGCAGTACTTC,CSARGGSSGYYEQYF
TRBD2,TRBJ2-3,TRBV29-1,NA,TGCAGCCTACTAATAGCGGGAAACACAGATACGCAGTATTTT,CSLLIAGNTDTQYF
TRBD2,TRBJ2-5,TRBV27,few,TGTGCCAGTGTCCGGACTAGCGGGAGCCAAGAGACCCAGTACTTC,CASVRTSGSQETQYF
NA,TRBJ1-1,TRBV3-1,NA,TGTGCCAGCAGCCAGGGTGCCACGGGGAACACTGAAGCTTTCTTT,CASSQGATGNTEAFF
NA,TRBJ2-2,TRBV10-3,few,TGTGCCATCAGTGAGTCCAGCGGGAACACCGGGGAGCTGTTTTTT,CAISESSGNTGELFF
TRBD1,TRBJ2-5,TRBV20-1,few,TGCAGTGCTAGAGATTTGGACAGGGGGGGTCAAGAGACCCAGTACTTC,CSARDLDRGGQETQYF
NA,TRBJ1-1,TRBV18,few,TGTGCCAGCTCACCACTCGCGAAAGGTGAAGCTTTCTTT,CASSPLAKGEAFF
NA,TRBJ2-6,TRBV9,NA,TGTGCCAGCAGCGATGGGGCCAACGTCCTGACTTTC,CASSDGANVLTF
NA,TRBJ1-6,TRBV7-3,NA,TGTGCCAGCAGCTTAGTAGGGGGGCATTCACCCCTCCACTTT,CASSLVGGHSPLHF
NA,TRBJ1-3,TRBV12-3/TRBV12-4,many,TGTGCCAGCAGTTTATCAGGGGGAAACACCATATATTTT,CASSLSGGNTIYF
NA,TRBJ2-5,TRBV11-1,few,TGTGCCAGCAGCTTCAGCGGCCAAGAGACCCAGTACTTC,CASSFSGQETQYF
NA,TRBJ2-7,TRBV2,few,TGTGCCAGCAGTGTCTCGGCGAGCTACGAGCAGTACTTC,CASSVSASYEQYF
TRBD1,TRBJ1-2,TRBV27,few,TGTGCCAGCAGAGGACAGGGGGTTTTCGGGAATGGCTACACCTTC,CASRGQGVFGNGYTF
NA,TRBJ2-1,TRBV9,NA,TGTGCCAGCAGCGCTGATCGGACTTACTCCTACAATGAGCAGTTCTTC,CASSADRTYSYNEQFF
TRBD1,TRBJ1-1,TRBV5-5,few,TGTGCCAGCAGCTCCCGGACAGGGGTGAACACTGAAGCTTTCTTT,CASSSRTGVNTEAFF
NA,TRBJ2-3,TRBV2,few,TGTGCCAGCATGAGGCGGGGCGGGATAAGTTCAGATACGCAGTATTTT,CASMRRGGISSDTQYF
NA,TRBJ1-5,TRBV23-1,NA,TGCGCCAGCAGTCAATCCCACCCGGGACACTTACGGACAATTGATCAGCCCCAGCATTTT,CASSQSHPGHLRTIDQPQHF
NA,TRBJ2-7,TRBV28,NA,TGTGCCAGCAGTTCCCCGGGGACTTACGAGCAGTACTTC,CASSSPGTYEQYF
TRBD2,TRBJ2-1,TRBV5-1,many,TGCGCCAGCAGCCCACTAGCGGGACCTTACAATGAGCAGTTCTTC,CASSPLAGPYNEQFF
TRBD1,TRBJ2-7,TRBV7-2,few,TGTGCCAGCAGCTCCGGGACAGGGGGCGGCGAGCAGTACTTC,CASSSGTGGGEQYF
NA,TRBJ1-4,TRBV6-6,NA,TGTGCCAGCAGTTACGGTGACAGCTGGAGGGAAAAACTGTTTTTT,CASSYGDSWREKLFF
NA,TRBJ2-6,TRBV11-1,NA,TGTGCCAGCAGTAATGAGCCCTCTGGGGCCAACGTCCTGACTTTC,CASSNEPSGANVLTF
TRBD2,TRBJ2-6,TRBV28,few,TGTGCCATCCCGGGAGGAGGGGCCAACGTCCTGACTTTC,CAIPGGGANVLTF
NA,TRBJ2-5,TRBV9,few,TGTGCCAGCAGCGAGATGGCAGGGATCCAAGAGACCCAGTACTTC,CASSEMAGIQETQYF
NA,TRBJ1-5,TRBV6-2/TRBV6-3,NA,TGTGCCAGCAGTCATGGCCCGCCCCAGCATTTT,CASSHGPPQHF
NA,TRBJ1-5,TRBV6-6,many,TGTGCCAGCAGTCCGGGCGGGGTACGAGGGAATCAGCCCCAGCATTTT,CASSPGGVRGNQPQHF
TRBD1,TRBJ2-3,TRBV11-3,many,TGTGCCAGCAGCCGACAGGGGAAAGATACGCAGTATTTT,CASSRQGKDTQYF
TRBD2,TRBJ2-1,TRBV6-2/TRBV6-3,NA,TGTGCCAGCAGTTACTCGAATGTACTAGCGGGAGGGGGGAATGAGCAGTTCTTC,CASSYSNVLAGGGNEQFF
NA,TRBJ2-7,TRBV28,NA,TGTGCCAGCCTGGGGGGCAATTCCTACGAGCAGTACTTC,CASLGGNSYEQYF
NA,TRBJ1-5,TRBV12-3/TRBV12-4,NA,TGTGCCAGCAGTGATCCGGGACGGCTCGCGTCCCAGCATTTT,CASSDPGRLASQHF
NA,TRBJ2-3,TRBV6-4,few,TGTGCCAGCAGTGACAGGGCAGATACGCAGTATTTT,CASSDRADTQYF
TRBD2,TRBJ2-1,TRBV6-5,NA,TGTGCCAGCAGTGCTCTAGCGGGAGGGCTTCATGAGCAGTTCTTC,CASSALAGGLHEQFF
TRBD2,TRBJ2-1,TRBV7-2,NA,TGTGCCAGCAACCAGCGGCGGGAGGCCAATGAGCAGTTCTTC,CASNQRREANEQFF
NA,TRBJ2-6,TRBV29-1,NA,TGCAGCGCTCTGCTAACCAACGTCCTGACTTTC,CSALLTNVLTF
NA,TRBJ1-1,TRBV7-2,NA,TGTGCCAGCAGCTTAGGGGGGGCCCTGACTGAAGCTTTCTTT,CASSLGGALTEAFF
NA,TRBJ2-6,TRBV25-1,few,TGTGCCAGCAGGGCCGGGTCCTCTGGGGCCAACGTCCTGACTTTC,CASRAGSSGANVLTF
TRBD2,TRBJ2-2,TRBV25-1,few,TGTGCCAGCAGTGACGGACTAGCGGGAGATACCGGGGAGCTGTTTTTT,CASSDGLAGDTGELFF
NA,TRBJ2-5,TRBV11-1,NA,TGTGCCAGCAGCCCCCGCGTTTCCAGGGCCCAAGAGACCCAGTACTTC,CASSPRVSRAQETQYF
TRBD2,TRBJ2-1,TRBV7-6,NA,TGTGCCAGCAGCTCCGTCCTAGCGGGATCCTACAATGAGCAGTTCTTC,CASSSVLAGSYNEQFF
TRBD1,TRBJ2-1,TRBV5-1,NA,TGCGCCAGCAGATTCGGTTACAGGGGATCGAATGAGCAGTTCTTC,CASRFGYRGSNEQFF
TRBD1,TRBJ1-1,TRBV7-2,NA,TGTGCCAGCAGCTTAGCGCTAGGGACAGGGTCGGCCACTGAAGCTTTCTTT,CASSLALGTGSATEAFF
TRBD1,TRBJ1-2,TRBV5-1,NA,TGCGCCAGCAGCTTGGGACAGGGGATCTATGGCTACACCTTC,CASSLGQGIYGYTF
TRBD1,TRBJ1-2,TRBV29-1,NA,TGCAGCGTCGCTTCAGGGGGCGCATCTCATGGCTACACCTTC,CSVASGGASHGYTF
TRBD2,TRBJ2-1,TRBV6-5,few,TGTGCCAGCAGCCCCTCTAGCGGGGGGTACAATGAGCAGTTCTTC,CASSPSSGGYNEQFF
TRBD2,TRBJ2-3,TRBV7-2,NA,TGTGCCAGCAGCTTAAGATTTCTAGCGGGAGACGGGACAGATACGCAGTATTTT,CASSLRFLAGDGTDTQYF
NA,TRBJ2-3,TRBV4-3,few,TGCGCCAGCAGCCAAGAATTCCCGACGAGGGAAGGTCCAGATACGCAGTATTTT,CASSQEFPTREGPDTQYF
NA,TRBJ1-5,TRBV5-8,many,TGTGCCAGCAGCCTACCCCCTAGCAATCAGCCCCAGCATTTT,CASSLPPSNQPQHF
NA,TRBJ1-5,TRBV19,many,TGTGCCAGTCTGCAGGGTGGTCAGCCCCAGCATTTT,CASLQGGQPQHF
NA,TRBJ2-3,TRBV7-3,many,TGTGCCAGCAGTACTCCGGGAGCTAGCACAGATACGCAGTATTTT,CASSTPGASTDTQYF
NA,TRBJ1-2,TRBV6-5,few,TGTGCCAGCAGTTACGCGGGTCAACAGGGCTATGGCTACACCTTC,CASSYAGQQGYGYTF
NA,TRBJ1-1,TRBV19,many,TGTGCCAGTAGTGGTCAACCGATTGAAGCTTTCTTT,CASSGQPIEAFF